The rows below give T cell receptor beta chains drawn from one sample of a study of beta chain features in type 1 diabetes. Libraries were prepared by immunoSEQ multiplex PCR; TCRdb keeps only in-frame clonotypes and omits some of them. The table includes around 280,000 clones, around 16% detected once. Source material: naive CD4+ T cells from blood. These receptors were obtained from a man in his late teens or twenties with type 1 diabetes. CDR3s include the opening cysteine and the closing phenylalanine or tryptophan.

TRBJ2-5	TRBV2	CASKARGALETQYF
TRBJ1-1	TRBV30	CAWDGTGNTEAFF
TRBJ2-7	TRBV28	CASSLNRANGLYEQYF
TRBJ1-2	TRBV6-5	CASSYSISGGYGYTF
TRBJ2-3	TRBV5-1	CASSLGASGTTDTQYF
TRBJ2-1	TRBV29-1	CSVERGSLSNEQFF
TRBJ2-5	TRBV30	CAWSRPSGSGETQYF
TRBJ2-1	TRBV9	CASSQGGTSGYNEQFF
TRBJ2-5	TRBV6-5	CASSSLGGETQYF
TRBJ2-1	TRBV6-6	CASRNDREEQFF
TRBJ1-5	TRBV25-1	CASSEWTGDSNQPQHF
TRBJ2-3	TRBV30	CAWSRGMASGIRGDTQYF
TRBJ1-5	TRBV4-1	CASSQDVLAGGLMKAQHF
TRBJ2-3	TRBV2	CASSETSTQYF
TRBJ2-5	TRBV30	CAWSTQSGGTQYF
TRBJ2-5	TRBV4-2	CASSPRGRQETQYF
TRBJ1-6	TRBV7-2	CASSSIDRGRSPLHF
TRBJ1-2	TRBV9	CASSVGDRGGGYTF
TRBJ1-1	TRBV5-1	CASAWGSTGGEAFF
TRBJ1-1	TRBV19	CASRAGGYNTEAFF
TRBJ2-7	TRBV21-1	CASSNQKRLQGSYEQYF
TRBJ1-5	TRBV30	CACQAYSNQPQHF
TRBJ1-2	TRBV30	CAWRALPGAGYTF
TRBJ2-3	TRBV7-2	CASSPLGGAGGTDTQYF